One sample yielded the 10 T cell receptor beta chains listed below, sequenced in a study of cytomegalovirus exposure and HLA in healthy donors. Researchers ran the PCR with 60 Vbeta and 13 Jbeta primers. Assay used: immunoSEQ multiplex PCR; TCRdb lists only in-frame clones, some missing. The sample includes approximately 110,000 clones, 80% to 85% of them seen just once. Sequenced input: PBMCs. The receptors here all came from a man aged 25-40 years in good health and CMV-seropositive.

The chain carries TRBV29-1 and TRBJ2-3; 12 nucleotides line up with TRBD2. Germline CDR1 reads SQVTM; CDR2 reads ANQGSEA. The CDR3 is made up of 15 amino acids. V gave up 3 bases and J gave up 3 bases; unmatched junction bases: 4. The CDR3 sequence is CSVDGTSGRTDTQYF. CDR3 DNA sequence: TGCAGCGTTGATGGCACTAGCGGGAGGACAGATACGCAGTATTTT.

This sequence joins TRBV7-9 and TRBJ2-5; 9 bases line up with TRBD2. The CDR3 is made up of 17 amino acids. The junction had 14 bases not matched to a gene; V was cut back by 5 bases and J by 4 bases. Germline V gives CDR1 SEHNR, CDR2 FQNEAQ (reference sequence). The CDR3 coding sequence is TGTGCCAGCAGCCGAAGTCCCGGGACTAGCTCGACAGAGACCCAGTACTTC. It codes for CASSRSPGTSSTETQYF.

The chain joins TRBV2 to TRBJ2-1; weak D call: TRBD1 (6 bases). Germline V gives CDR1 SNHLY, CDR2 FYNNEI. Trimming cost V 6 bases and J 4 bases, with 10 bases left between them. CDR3 size: 13 residues. CDR3 sequence (DNA): TGTGCCAGCAGACCTACAGGGTACAATGAGCAGTTCTTC. Translating it yields CASRPTGYNEQFF. Variable domain in full (rest from reference TRBV2 and TRBJ2-1): EPEVTQTPSHQVTQMGQEVILRCVPISNHLYFYWYRQILGQKVEFLVSFYNNEISEKSEIFDDQFSVERPDGSNFTLKIRSTKLEDSAMYFCASRPTGYNEQFFGPGTRLTVL.

This clone came up once. The chain joins TRBV6-1 to TRBJ1-3; D is ambiguous. This CDR3 contains 15 residues. Germline-derived CDR1 and CDR2 are MNHNS and SASEGT. Trimming shortened V by 3 bases and J by 2 bases, and 11 bases separated the two germline ends. The CDR3 loop reads CASSERHSPGNTIYF. In DNA, the CDR3 is TGTGCCAGCAGTGAGAGGCACTCACCTGGAAACACCATATATTTT.

This clone has just one count. This rearrangement joins TRBV7-9 to TRBJ1-5; D not resolved. Trimming pared 4 bases from V and 4 bases from J, leaving 17 bases between. The CDR3 sequence is 16 residues long. Germline lookup yields CDR1 SEHNR and CDR2 FQNEAQ (reference sequence). The CDR3 protein is CASSSDGPDWNQPQHF. The CDR3 coding sequence is TGTGCCAGCAGCTCGGACGGACCGGACTGGAATCAGCCCCAGCATTTT.

The chain carries TRBV28 and TRBJ1-5; 8 bases are a match to TRBD1. The CDR3 extends over 16 amino acids. Germline CDR1 and CDR2: MDHEN and SYDVKM. V dropped 3 bases and J dropped 6; count of bases not matched to a gene: 10. The CDR3: CASSLVQGEGIQPQHF. DNA of the CDR3: TGTGCCAGCAGTTTGGTACAGGGGGAAGGGATTCAGCCCCAGCATTTT.

This clone was counted a few times. V is TRBV18 and J is TRBJ2-7, with 14 bases identical to TRBD2. This CDR3 is 15 amino acids long. V shed 5 bases and J 6 bases; nucleotides not matched to a gene: 6. Germline CDR1 is KGHSH and CDR2 is LQKENI. The CDR3 DNA reads as TGTGCCAGCTCAGGGGGACTAGCGGGAGTAAGCGAGCAGTACGTC. Its protein is CASSGGLAGVSEQYV.

This clone occurred once. The genes are TRBV19 and TRBJ1-5; D may be TRBD1 (6 bases). V lost 4 bases and J lost 7, with 14 bases in between. The CDR3 runs to 14 residues. Germline-derived CDR1 and CDR2 are LNHDA and SQIVND (reference sequence). The CDR3 protein is CASSTARGGQPQHF. In DNA, the CDR3 is TGTGCCAGTAGTACGGCCAGGGGTGGCCAGCCCCAGCATTTT.

The chain combines TRBV7-2 with TRBJ2-7; D is uncertain. V lost 6 bases to trimming and J lost 7 bases, with 13 bases between them. The germline V gene encodes CDR1 SGHTA and CDR2 FQGNSA. The CDR3 runs to 12 residues. DNA for the CDR3: TGTGCCAGCAGATCCATGCTGCGGGAGCAGTACTTC. Amino acids: CASRSMLREQYF. The entire variable domain, with the rest obtained from reference TRBV7-2 and TRBJ2-7, is as follows: GAGVSQSPSNKVTEKGKDVELRCDPISGHTALYWYRQSLGQGLEFLIYFQGNSAPDKSGLPSDRFSAERTGGSVSTLTIQRTQQEDSAVYLCASRSMLREQYFGPGTRLTVT.

This clone was seen only a few times. The rearrangement uses TRBV6-1 and TRBJ2-1; 12 nucleotides line up with TRBD2. J was trimmed by 7 bases and V by 4 bases; bases with no gene match: 5. Germline CDR1 is MNHNS and CDR2 is SASEGT. The CDR3 runs to 15 residues. CDR3 sequence: CASSGLAGGPNEQFF. DNA for the CDR3: TGTGCCAGCAGTGGGCTAGCGGGAGGGCCTAATGAGCAGTTCTTC.